The present T cell receptor (beta chain) was sequenced within a study of CD8 T cells in ankylosing spondylitis. In its sample, this clonotype was seen many times. What it binds is unknown. Libraries of TCR beta came from quantitative 5'-RACE with molecular barcodes. TCRdb re-analysed the 5' RACE reads in MiXCR, keeping a single row per CDR3 protein. The sample comprises 35,000 to 45,000 distinct CDR3 sequences, roughly 11% of which are singletons, and approximately 1.4% rests with the top ten. The CDR3 totals 14 residues. V was trimmed by 3 bases and J by 4 bases, leaving 10 bases between them. General study results and limits: It appeared that ankylosing spondylitis blood was characterized by a TCR beta motif of under ten highly homologous variants. As reported, disease-linked clones showed significant enrichment in matched ankylosing spondylitis synovial fluid.

Sequencing used blood, either unsorted or a sorted T cell fraction (not recorded which). The receptor comes from a male donor with ankylosing spondylitis or in good health (not recorded which). The gene calls are TRBV12-3 or TRBV12-4 and TRBJ1-5; a possible D gene is TRBD1 (5 bases). The CDR3 DNA sequence: TGTGCCAGCAGTTTCCGGACACATAATCAGCCCCAGCATTTT. As protein: CASSFRTHNQPQHF.